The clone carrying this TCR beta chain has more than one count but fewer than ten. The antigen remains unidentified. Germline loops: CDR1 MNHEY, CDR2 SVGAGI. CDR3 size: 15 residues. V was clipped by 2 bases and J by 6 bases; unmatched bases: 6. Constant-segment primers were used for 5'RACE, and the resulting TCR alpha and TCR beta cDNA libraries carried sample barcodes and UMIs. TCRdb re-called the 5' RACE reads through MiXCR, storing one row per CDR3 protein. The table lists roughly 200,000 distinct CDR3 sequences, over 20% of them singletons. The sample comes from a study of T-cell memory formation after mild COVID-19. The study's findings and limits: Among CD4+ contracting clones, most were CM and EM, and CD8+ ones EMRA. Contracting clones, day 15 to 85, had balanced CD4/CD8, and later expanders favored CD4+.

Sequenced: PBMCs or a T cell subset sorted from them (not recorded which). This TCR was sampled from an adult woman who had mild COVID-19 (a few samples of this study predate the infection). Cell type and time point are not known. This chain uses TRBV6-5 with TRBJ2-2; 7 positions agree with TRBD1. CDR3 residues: CASSYETGFSGELFF. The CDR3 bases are TGTGCCAGCAGTTACGAGACAGGGTTTTCCGGGGAGCTGTTTTTT.